Below are 11 T cell receptor beta chains sequenced from a single sample in a study of T cell repertoires in cytomegalovirus infection. In TCRdb, the reads were re-called with MiXCR into one record per CDR3 protein. The top ten clones hold about 12% of a sample with around 310,000 distinct CDR3 sequences, roughly 16% of them seen once. Material: PBMCs. The receptors were sampled from a human donor in good health (CMV status not recorded). Some clones in this sample may be carry-over from other donors' samples.

As concerns this clonotype: A much bigger clone sits one base away, suggesting this may be a read error. This chain links TRBV11-2 with TRBJ2-2; 8 bases fit TRBD1. In germline, CDR1 is SGHAT, CDR2 FQNNGV. Losses at the gene ends were 4 bases for V and 3 bases for J; bases not matched to a gene: 4. The CDR3 covers 15 residues. CDR3 loop: CASSSQTGDTGELFF. The CDR3 DNA is TGTGCCAGCAGCTCGCAGACAGGGGACACCGGGGAGCTGTTTTTT.

This clonotype has a handful of counts. The gene calls are TRBV6-2 or TRBV6-3 and TRBJ2-7; perhaps D is TRBD1 or TRBD2 (5 bases each). The CDR3 is made up of 17 amino acids. CDR1 is MNHEY and CDR2 is SVGEGT in the germline V gene. V lost 7 bases, J lost 6 bases, and 28 bases lay in between. CDR3: CASKFTEEMGDGGEQYF. The CDR3, as DNA: TGTGCCAGCAAATTCACCGAAGAAATGGGGGATGGAGGCGAGCAGTACTTC.

This clonotype was seen ten or more times. The V call is TRBV7-9, the J call TRBJ1-3; weak D call: TRBD1 (5 bases). CDR1 is SEHNR, CDR2 FQNEAQ, per germline (reference sequence). V was clipped by 1 base and J by 2 bases, with 6 bases between them. CDR3 length: 14 amino acids. CDR3 region: CASSLGGAGNTIYF. CDR3 nucleotides: TGTGCCAGCAGCTTAGGAGGGGCTGGAAACACCATATATTTT. The entire variable domain, with the rest obtained from reference TRBV7-9 and TRBJ1-3, is as follows: DTGVSQNPRHKITKRGQNVTFRCDPISEHNRLYWYRQTLGQGPEFLTYFQNEAQLEKSRLLSDRFSAERPKGSFSTLEIQRTEQGDSAMYLCASSLGGAGNTIYFGEGSWLTVV.

This clonotype came up many times. The J gene is TRBJ2-4, the V gene TRBV7-2, with D perhaps being TRBD1 or TRBD2 (5 bases each). V dropped 5 bases and J dropped 10 bases, with 18 bases sitting between them. CDR3 size: 14 residues. CDR1 and CDR2 (germline): SGHTA, FQGNSA. As DNA, the CDR3 is TGTGCCAGCAGCCCTGGGACCGCGCTCGAAATTCAGTACTTC. As protein: CASSPGTALEIQYF.

The table lists this clonotype with many counts. V usage is TRBV6-2 or TRBV6-3 and J usage is TRBJ2-7; the D is unclear. V lost 2 bases to trimming and J lost 5 bases, with 13 bases between them. The CDR3 has 14 amino acids. CDR1 and CDR2 (germline): MNHEY, SVGEGT. CDR3 in amino acids: CASSYASRFDEQYF. CDR3 in DNA: TGTGCCAGCAGTTACGCCTCAAGGTTTGACGAGCAGTACTTC.

This clonotype was seen at least ten times. The J gene is TRBJ2-5, the V gene TRBV11-1, with D possibly being TRBD2 (5 bases). Germline values: CDR1 SGHAT, CDR2 FQDESV (reference sequence). The ends were cut back, 5 bases at V and 2 bases at J, with 15 bases in the middle. The CDR3 runs to 15 residues. The CDR3 region is CASSPEAARQETQYF. CDR3 sequence (DNA): TGTGCCAGCAGCCCAGAAGCGGCGAGGCAAGAGACCCAGTACTTC.

This chain joins TRBV27 and TRBJ1-2; maybe TRBD1 (5 bases). Germline lookup yields CDR1 MNHEY and CDR2 SMNVEV (reference sequence). V dropped 2 bases and J dropped 4 bases, with 26 bases sitting between them. The CDR3 consists of 19 residues. CDR3: CASSLRGTGMGQLLYGYTF. The CDR3 DNA is TGTGCCAGCAGTTTACGGGGCACTGGTATGGGGCAGCTACTCTATGGCTACACCTTC.

This clonotype has more than one count but fewer than ten. The rearrangement joins TRBV20-1 to TRBJ1-5; 7 bases line up with TRBD1. This CDR3 is 15 amino acids long. With 3 bases clipped from V and 0 bases from J, the junction kept 5 bases outside the gene matches. From germline, CDR1 is DFQATT and CDR2 SNEGSKA (reference sequence). The CDR3 loop reads CSARGTADSNQPQHF. The CDR3 DNA sequence: TGCAGTGCTAGGGGGACAGCTGATAGCAATCAGCCCCAGCATTTT.

This clonotype was detected a few times. The chain employs TRBV20-1 and TRBJ2-5, with 8 bases identical to TRBD2. The germline gives CDR1 DFQATT, CDR2 SNEGSKA (reference sequence). Trimming removed 5 bases from V and 0 bases from J; junction bases left unmatched: 5. The CDR3 extends over 14 amino acids. CDR3 loop: CSAQGGGNQETQYF. The CDR3 DNA reads TGCAGTGCTCAGGGCGGGGGGAACCAAGAGACCCAGTACTTC.

The table lists this clonotype with a few counts. The rearrangement joins TRBV19 to TRBJ2-6; the D call may be TRBD1 or TRBD2 (5 bases each). V was shortened by 3 bases and J by 2 bases, with 5 bases between the two germline ends. Germline loops: CDR1 LNHDA, CDR2 SQIVND (reference sequence). The CDR3 is made up of 14 amino acids. The CDR3 protein is CASSMGAGANVLTF. CDR3 coding DNA: TGTGCCAGTAGTATGGGGGCTGGGGCCAACGTCCTGACTTTC.

This clonotype was recorded a few times. The J gene is TRBJ1-6, the V gene TRBV6-5; D is unresolved. The CDR3 has 14 residues. The V and J ends lost 2 bases and 8 bases respectively, with 10 bases between them. Germline CDR1 MNHEY, CDR2 SVGAGI. The CDR3 loop is CASSYAGRHSPLHF. The CDR3 DNA reads TGTGCCAGCAGTTACGCGGGGAGGCATTCACCCCTCCACTTT.